The subject of this entry is one T cell receptor beta chain. The target of this receptor is not known. Base qualities are not provided; no much larger clone lies one nucleotide away. V drops 0 bases and J drops 7 bases, leaving 10 bases in between. From the cysteine through the phenylalanine, the CDR3 covers 13 amino acids. The entry retains the CDR3 DNA only, 39 bases that are in frame from base 1. CDR1 and CDR2 are drawn from the germline V gene: SGHDT, YYEEEE. The sample is drawn from a study of OX40 agonist ivuxolimab in advanced cancers. In terms of the full investigation: Ivuxolimab was an agonistic, fully human IgG2 monoclonal antibody directed against OX40 (CD134), a costimulatory receptor. Intravenous ivuxolimab was administered to patients every 2 weeks at six dose levels: 0.01, 0.1, 0.3, 1.5, 3 and 10 mg/kg. Among the approximately 50 dose-escalation patients, about 19 had hepatocellular carcinoma, around 15 melanoma, 9 renal cell carcinoma and 9 head and neck cancer. In the dose-escalation cohort, more than 75% of patients were male, and the mean age was around 60 years, with a range of roughly 20 to 80. Patients were allowed to have had prior anti-PD-1, anti-PD-L1 or anti-CTLA-4 therapy, and approximately 43% of the dose-escalation patients had previously received checkpoint inhibitors. Three dose-escalation patients achieved partial responses, one with hepatocellular carcinoma and two with cutaneous melanoma. The point of sequencing TCRbeta in the periphery was to test whether ivuxolimab changed TCR sequence diversity and drove clonal T-cell expansion. The paper covers the monotherapy dose-escalation part of the phase I ivuxolimab trial, which included N ≈ 52 patients.

The trial excluded patients who had a history of autoimmune disease or who were on systemic immunosuppression. Peripheral blood for TCR sequencing was collected from all dose cohorts at baseline, on cycle 4 day 1, and on cycle 7 day 1. The samples were taken from a phase I, first-in-human, multicenter, open-label dose-escalation trial of ivuxolimab. Adults with locally advanced or metastatic melanoma, renal cell, hepatocellular, or head and neck squamous cell carcinoma were enrolled in the trial. Before TCR sequencing, CD4+ and CD8+ T cells were separately sorted from peripheral blood. What the authors observed across the whole study: Low levels of normalized T-cell clonal expansion were also seen in some nonresponding patients. In partial responders in the 0.1-3.0 mg/kg groups, normalized peripheral clonal expansion was found to be among the lowest, especially among CD8+ T cells. After ivuxolimab, expanded clones were on average more numerous among CD8+ T cells than among CD4+ T cells. Antigen specificity was not determined for the clonally expanded peripheral T cells. At doses of 0.1 to 3.0 mg/kg, clonal expansion of both CD4+ and CD8+ blood T cells was observed from baseline to week 6.

Genomic DNA was extracted from sorted cells for sequencing of the TCRbeta CDR3 region. TCRbeta CDR3 regions were sequenced using the immunoSEQ Assay. TCRdb provides this immuneACCESS table in a form limited to in-frame rearrangements. Some clones are lacking; in checked studies, under half of them reflect an unresolved V gene, and why the rest are absent is not known. The sample table lists over 75,000 clones, about 90% of them with a count of one. The top ten hold around 4% of the sample. The sequence was collected from an adult with an advanced solid tumor such as melanoma, head and neck, liver or kidney cancer. The rearrangement combines TRBV5-6 with TRBJ1-1; no D gene can be assigned with confidence. Source: CD4+ or CD8+ T cells sorted from blood, taken in a trial of the OX40 agonist ivuxolimab. The CDR3 has the sequence CASSLGQLVEAFF. The sequence in DNA is TGTGCCAGCAGCTTGGGTCAGTTAGTTGAAGCTTTCTTT. With all but the CDR3 taken from the reference TRBV5-6 and TRBJ1-1 genes, the full variable domain is: DAGVTQSPTHLIKTRGQQVTLRCSPKSGHDTVSWYQQALGQGPQFIFQYYEEEERQRGNFPDRFSGHQFPNYSSELNVNALLLGDSALYLCASSLGQLVEAFFGQGTRLTVV.